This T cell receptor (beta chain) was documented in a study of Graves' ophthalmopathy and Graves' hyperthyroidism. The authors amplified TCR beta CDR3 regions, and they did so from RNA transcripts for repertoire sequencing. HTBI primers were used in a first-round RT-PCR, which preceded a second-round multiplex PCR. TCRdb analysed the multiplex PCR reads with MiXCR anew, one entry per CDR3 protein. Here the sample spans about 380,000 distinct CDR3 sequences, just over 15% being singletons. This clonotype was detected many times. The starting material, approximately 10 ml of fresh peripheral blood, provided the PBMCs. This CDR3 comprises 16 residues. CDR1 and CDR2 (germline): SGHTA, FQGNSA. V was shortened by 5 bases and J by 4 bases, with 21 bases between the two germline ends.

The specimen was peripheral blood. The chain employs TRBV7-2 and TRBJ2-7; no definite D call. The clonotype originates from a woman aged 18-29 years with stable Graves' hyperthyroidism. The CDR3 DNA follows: TGTGCCAGCAGCACCTACGGACCCGCTCCGAGTTACGAGCAGTACTTC. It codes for CASSTYGPAPSYEQYF.